The clone carrying this T cell receptor (beta chain) was recorded only once. The sample comes from a study of control samples from healthy donors and cancer patients. Germline values: CDR1 SGHTA, CDR2 FQGNSA. The CDR3 contains 15 residues. V lost 2 bases and J 0 bases, leaving 8 bases between the germline ends. Repertoires were generated with immunoSEQ multiplex PCR, while TCRdb's copy carries only in-frame clones and drops some. In the table there are 100,000 to 120,000 clones, over 75% of which are singletons. Source material: PBMCs. The V call is TRBV7-2, the J call TRBJ1-3; D ambiguous. The receptor was derived from an older woman with lung cancer. In DNA form, the CDR3 reads TGTGCCAGCAGCTTAAGTGGGAACTCTGGAAACACCATATATTTT. Translated: CASSLSGNSGNTIYF.